The 5 T cell receptor beta chains reported below all come from one sample, sequenced in a study of blood T cell repertoires in COVID-19. Using immunoSEQ multiplex PCR, the repertoire was profiled, and TCRdb retains in-frame clones only, with some absent. Here the sample spans a few hundred thousand clones, 85% being singletons. Material for sequencing was PBMCs or T cells enriched from blood (not recorded which). Receptors originate from a middle-aged man who had recovered from COVID-19.

The chain is built from TRBV12-3 or TRBV12-4 and TRBJ2-7; TRBD1 agrees at 7 bases. The CDR3 is 13 residues long. With 5 bases clipped from V and 5 bases from J, the junction kept 6 bases outside the gene matches. Here the CDR3 reads CASSRQGRHEQYF. The CDR3 nucleotides read TGTGCCAGCAGTAGACAGGGTCGCCACGAGCAGTACTTC.

This chain links TRBV11-2 with TRBJ1-2; D ambiguous. CDR1 is SGHAT and CDR2 is FQNNGV in the germline V gene. The V and J ends lost 5 bases and 4 bases respectively, with 11 bases between them. The CDR3 length is 13 residues. CDR3 loop: CASSDTSGYGYTF. The CDR3 DNA reads as TGTGCCAGCAGCGACACATCTGGCTATGGCTACACCTTC.

V and J are TRBV5-6 and TRBJ1-2; D not resolved. Per the germline V gene, CDR1 is SGHDT and CDR2 is YYEEEE. Trimming pared 0 bases from V and 7 bases from J, leaving 16 bases between. The CDR3 has 15 amino acids. CDR3 sequence reads: CASSLGYSPDFGYTF. In DNA form, the CDR3 reads TGTGCCAGCAGCTTGGGGTACAGCCCGGATTTTGGCTACACCTTC. Complete variable domain (other parts from reference TRBV5-6 and TRBJ1-2): DAGVTQSPTHLIKTRGQQVTLRCSPKSGHDTVSWYQQALGQGPQFIFQYYEEEERQRGNFPDRFSGHQFPNYSSELNVNALLLGDSALYLCASSLGYSPDFGYTFGSGTRLTVV.

The chain employs TRBV7-2 and TRBJ1-1, with D hard to call. Trimming removed 5 bases from V and 10 bases from J, with 14 bases in between. The CDR3 runs to 12 residues. The germline V gene has CDR1 SGHTA and CDR2 FQGNSA. CDR3 residues: CASSKEVGGAFF. The CDR3 DNA follows: TGTGCCAGCAGCAAAGAGGTCGGCGGAGCTTTCTTT.

The V gene is TRBV5-1, the J gene TRBJ2-7; the match to TRBD2 covers 9 bases. This CDR3 is built from 16 residues. J was trimmed by 5 bases and V by 3 bases; bases with no gene match: 12. Germline V gene lookup returns CDR1 SGHRS and CDR2 YFSETQ. This CDR3 reads CASSYPTLAGNDEQYF. The CDR3 bases are TGCGCCAGCAGCTACCCTACCCTAGCGGGAAACGACGAGCAGTACTTC.